This T cell receptor beta chain originates from a study of blood T cell repertoires in COVID-19. The CDR3 totals 12 residues. Germline-derived CDR1 and CDR2 are MNHEY and SVGAGI. V lost 4 bases to trimming and J lost 4 bases, with 8 bases between them. Sequencing used immunoSEQ multiplex PCR; TCRdb keeps in-frame clones, though not all of them. The table has 240,000 or so clones, around 86% seen once; the top ten hold around 11%. The source of this sequence is a woman aged 55-69 years with active or convalescent COVID-19. J is TRBJ2-7 and V is TRBV6-5, with D unclear. Material: peripheral blood. The CDR3 sequence is CASSSSHYEQYF. The CDR3 DNA reads TGTGCCAGCAGTTCCTCTCATTACGAGCAGTACTTC.